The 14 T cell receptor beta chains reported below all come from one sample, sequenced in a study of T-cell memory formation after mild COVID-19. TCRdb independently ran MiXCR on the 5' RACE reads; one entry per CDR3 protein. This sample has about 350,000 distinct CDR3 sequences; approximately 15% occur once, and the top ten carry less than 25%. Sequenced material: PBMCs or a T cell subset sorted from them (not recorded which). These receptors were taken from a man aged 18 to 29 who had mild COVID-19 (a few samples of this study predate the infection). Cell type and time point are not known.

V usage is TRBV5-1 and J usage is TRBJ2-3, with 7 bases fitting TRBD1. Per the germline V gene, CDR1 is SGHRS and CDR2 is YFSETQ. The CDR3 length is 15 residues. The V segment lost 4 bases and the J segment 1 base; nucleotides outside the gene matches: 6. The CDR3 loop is CASSQLDRGTDTQYF. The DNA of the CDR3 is TGCGCCAGCAGCCAACTAGACAGGGGCACAGATACGCAGTATTTT.

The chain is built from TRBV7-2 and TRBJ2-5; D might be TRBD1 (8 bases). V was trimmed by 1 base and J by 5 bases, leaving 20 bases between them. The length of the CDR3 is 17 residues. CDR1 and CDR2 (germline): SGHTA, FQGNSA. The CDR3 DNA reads TGTGCCAGCAGCTTAGACCCCCTCAGGGGGCGGGGGGAGACCCAGTACTTC. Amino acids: CASSLDPLRGRGETQYF.

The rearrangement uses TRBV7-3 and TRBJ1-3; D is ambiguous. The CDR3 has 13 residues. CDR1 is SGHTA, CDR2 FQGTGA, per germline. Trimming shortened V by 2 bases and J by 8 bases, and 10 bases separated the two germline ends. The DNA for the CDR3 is TGTGCCAGCAGCTTAGGCCCACTGGACACCATATATTTT. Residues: CASSLGPLDTIYF.

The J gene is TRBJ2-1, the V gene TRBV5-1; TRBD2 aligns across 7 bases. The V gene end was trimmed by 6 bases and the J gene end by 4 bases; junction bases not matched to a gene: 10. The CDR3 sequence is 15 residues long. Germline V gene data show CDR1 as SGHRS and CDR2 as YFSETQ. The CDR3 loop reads CASMGGYPYYNEQFF. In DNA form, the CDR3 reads TGCGCCAGCATGGGGGGGTACCCATATTACAATGAGCAGTTCTTC.

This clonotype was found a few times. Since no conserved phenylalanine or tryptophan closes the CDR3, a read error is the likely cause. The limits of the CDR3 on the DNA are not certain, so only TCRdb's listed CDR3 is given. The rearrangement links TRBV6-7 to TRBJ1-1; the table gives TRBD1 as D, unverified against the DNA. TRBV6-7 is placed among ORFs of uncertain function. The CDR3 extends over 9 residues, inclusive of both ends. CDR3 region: CASSSTGFR.

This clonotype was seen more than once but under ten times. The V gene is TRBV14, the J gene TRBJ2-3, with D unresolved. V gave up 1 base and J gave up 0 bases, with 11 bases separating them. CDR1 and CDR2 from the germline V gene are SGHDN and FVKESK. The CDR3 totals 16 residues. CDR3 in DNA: TGTGCCAGCAGCCAAGGTGTGGGTACTAGCACAGATACGCAGTATTTT. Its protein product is CASSQGVGTSTDTQYF.

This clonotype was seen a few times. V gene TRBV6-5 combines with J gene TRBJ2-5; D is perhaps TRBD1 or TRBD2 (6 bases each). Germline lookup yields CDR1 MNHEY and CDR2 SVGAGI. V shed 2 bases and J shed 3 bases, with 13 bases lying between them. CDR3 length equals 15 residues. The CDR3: CASSYDGGRKETQYF. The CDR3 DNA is TGTGCCAGCAGTTACGATGGGGGGCGCAAAGAGACCCAGTACTTC.

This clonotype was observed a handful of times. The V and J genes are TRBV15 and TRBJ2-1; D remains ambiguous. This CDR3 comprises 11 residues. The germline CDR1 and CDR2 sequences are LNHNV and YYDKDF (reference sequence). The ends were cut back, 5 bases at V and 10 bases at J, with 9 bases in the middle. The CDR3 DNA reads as TGTGCCACCAGCGGTGACGGGGAGCAGTTCTTC. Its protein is CATSGDGEQFF.

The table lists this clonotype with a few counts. The CDR3 reads CASSARQRPSGNTIYF. CDR3 coding DNA: TGTGCCAGCAGCGCTCGACAGAGACCCTCTGGAAACACCATATATTTT. The chain employs TRBV7-8 and TRBJ1-3, with TRBD1 as a possible D gene (5 bases). Germline V gives CDR1 SGHVS, CDR2 FQNEAQ. Trimming stripped 5 bases from V and 0 bases from J, with 14 bases between. The CDR3 has 16 amino acids.

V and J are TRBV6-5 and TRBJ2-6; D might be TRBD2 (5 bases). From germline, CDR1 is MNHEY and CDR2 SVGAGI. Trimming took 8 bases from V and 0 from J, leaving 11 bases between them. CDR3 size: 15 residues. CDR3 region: CASGSAGSGANVLTF. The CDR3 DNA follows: TGTGCCAGCGGGTCCGCGGGCTCTGGGGCCAACGTCCTGACTTTC.

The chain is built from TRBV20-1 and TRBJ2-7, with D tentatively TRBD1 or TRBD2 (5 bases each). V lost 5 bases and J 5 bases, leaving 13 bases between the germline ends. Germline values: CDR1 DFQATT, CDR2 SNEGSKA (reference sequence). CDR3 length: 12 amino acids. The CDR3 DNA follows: TGCAGTGCTCCGGGACCACTTAACGAGCAGTACTTC. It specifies CSAPGPLNEQYF.

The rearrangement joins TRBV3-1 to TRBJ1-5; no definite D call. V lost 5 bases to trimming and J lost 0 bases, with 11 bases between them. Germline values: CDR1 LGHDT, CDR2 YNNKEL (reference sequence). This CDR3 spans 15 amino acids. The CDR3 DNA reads TGTGCCAGCAGCGCCAACGGTAATAGCAATCAGCCCCAGCATTTT. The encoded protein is CASSANGNSNQPQHF.

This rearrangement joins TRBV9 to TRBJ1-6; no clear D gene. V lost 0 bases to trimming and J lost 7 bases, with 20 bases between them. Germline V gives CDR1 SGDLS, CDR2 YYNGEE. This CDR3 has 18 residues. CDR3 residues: CASSVEPSPQGGNSPLHF. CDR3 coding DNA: TGTGCCAGCAGCGTAGAGCCCAGCCCCCAAGGTGGCAATTCACCCCTCCACTTT.

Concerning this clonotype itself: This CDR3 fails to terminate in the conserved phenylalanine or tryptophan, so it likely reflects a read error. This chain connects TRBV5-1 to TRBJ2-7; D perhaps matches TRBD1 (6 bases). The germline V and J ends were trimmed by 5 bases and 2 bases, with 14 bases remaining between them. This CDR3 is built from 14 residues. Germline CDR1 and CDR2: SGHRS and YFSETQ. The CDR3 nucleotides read TGCGCCAGCAGAAGGGGACACGGGACCTACGAGCAGTACTTA. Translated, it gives CASRRGHGTYEQYL.